This entry lists 31 T cell receptor beta chains sequenced from one sample in a study of T cell changes during pregnancy in multiple sclerosis (dated by TCRdb to the late 2010s). Library method: the immunoSEQ multiplex PCR assay. TCRdb took over this immuneACCESS table, retaining in-frame rearrangements with V and J assigned. Such tables are incomplete; in checked studies, under half of the missing clones stem from an unresolved V gene, and the remainder is unexplained. The sample records about 40,000 clones, about 92% of which are singletons. The top ten clones comprise roughly 13% of the sample. The sample consisted of CD8+ T cells from peripheral blood mononuclear cells, taken in the first trimester of pregnancy. These receptors all come from a female donor with multiple sclerosis, enrolled in a pregnancy study.

The chain carries TRBV6-4 and TRBJ2-5, with TRBD2 matching 10 bases. The V gene end was trimmed by 3 bases and the J gene end by 2 bases; junction bases not matched to a gene: 3. This CDR3 spans 15 amino acids. Germline V gene data show CDR1 as MRHNA and CDR2 as SNTAGT. CDR3 nucleotides: TGTGCCAGCAGTGAGATAGCGGGGGGACAAGAGACCCAGTACTTC. Translating it yields CASSEIAGGQETQYF.

The genes are TRBV15 and TRBJ2-7; TRBD1 matches at 7 bases. Trimming at V came to 5 bases and at J to 2 bases, leaving 3 bases not matched to a gene. CDR3 length: 13 amino acids. Germline CDR1 LNHNV, CDR2 YYDKDF (reference sequence). The CDR3 loop is CATSGTVPYEQYF. The CDR3 DNA follows: TGTGCCACCAGCGGGACAGTACCCTACGAGCAGTACTTC.

The chain links TRBV19 to TRBJ1-2, with D tentatively TRBD1 (6 bases). Germline lookup yields CDR1 LNHDA and CDR2 SQIVND (reference sequence). V was cut by 3 bases and J by 0 bases, with 17 bases left in between. This CDR3 has 17 amino acids. CDR3 coding DNA: TGTGCCAGTAGTATCCCGATCCGGACAGTTCCTAACTATGGCTACACCTTC. Protein product: CASSIPIRTVPNYGYTF.

This clone was observed once. The V call is TRBV4-1, the J call TRBJ1-1; D gene ambiguous. The CDR3 length is 14 residues. In germline, CDR1 is MGHRA, CDR2 YSYEKL. Deletions cut 1 base from V and 2 bases from J, with 8 bases between. The CDR3 loop is CASSQVAANTEAFF. The CDR3 DNA reads TGCGCCAGCAGCCAAGTGGCGGCCAACACTGAAGCTTTCTTT.

The table lists this clone with a count of one. The chain recombines TRBV5-6 with TRBJ1-3; D call uncertain. This CDR3 region has 12 residues. The V end lost 2 bases, the J end lost 4 bases, and 4 bases lay between the germline ends. Germline CDR1 SGHDT, CDR2 YYEEEE. The CDR3 loop is CASSFGGNTIYF. The CDR3 DNA follows: TGTGCCAGCAGCTTCGGGGGAAACACCATATATTTT. The variable domain in full, completed from reference TRBV5-6 and TRBJ1-3, reads DAGVTQSPTHLIKTRGQQVTLRCSPKSGHDTVSWYQQALGQGPQFIFQYYEEEERQRGNFPDRFSGHQFPNYSSELNVNALLLGDSALYLCASSFGGNTIYFGEGSWLTVV.

This clone was detected once. The rearrangement uses TRBV18 and TRBJ1-4; no definite D call. The V and J ends lost 6 bases and 3 bases respectively, with 8 bases between them. The CDR3 loop spans 13 amino acids. Germline CDR1 and CDR2: KGHSH and LQKENI. CDR3 bases: TGTGCCAGCTCCTTACACGCTAATGAAAAACTGTTTTTT. It translates to CASSLHANEKLFF.

The rearrangement uses TRBV13 and TRBJ1-1; TRBD1 matches 8 bases. This CDR3 has 12 amino acids. Germline trimming cut 2 bases from V and 8 bases from J; bases unmatched to any gene: 1. Germline CDR1 is PRHDT and CDR2 is FYEKMQ (reference sequence). The CDR3 sequence is CASSLTGGEAFF. The CDR3 region has the DNA TGTGCCAGCAGCTTAACAGGGGGGGAAGCTTTCTTT. The complete variable domain, with remaining parts taken from reference TRBV13 and TRBJ1-1, reads AAGVIQSPRHLIKEKRETATLKCYPIPRHDTVYWYQQGPGQDPQFLISFYEKMQSDKGSIPDRFSAQQFSDYHSELNMSSLELGDSALYFCASSLTGGEAFFGQGTRLTVV.

The rearrangement uses TRBV4-1 and TRBJ1-5; D call uncertain. CDR1 and CDR2 from the germline V gene are MGHRA and YSYEKL. The V end lost 1 base, the J end lost 4 bases, and 11 bases lay between the germline ends. The CDR3 consists of 15 residues. CDR3: CASSQVSGVNQPQHF. As DNA, the CDR3 is TGCGCCAGCAGCCAAGTATCGGGAGTTAATCAGCCCCAGCATTTT.

The chain carries TRBV6-1 and TRBJ1-2; D remains unclear. Germline lookup yields CDR1 MNHNS and CDR2 SASEGT. V lost 3 bases, J lost 6 bases, and 11 bases lay in between. The CDR3 runs to 13 residues. The CDR3 protein is CASSEYIFNGYTF. The CDR3 region has the DNA TGTGCCAGCAGTGAGTACATCTTCAATGGCTACACCTTC.

This chain joins TRBV5-1 and TRBJ1-6, with 11 positions matching TRBD1. Germline V gene lookup returns CDR1 SGHRS and CDR2 YFSETQ. There are 16 residues in the CDR3. The J segment lost 7 bases and the V segment lost 5 bases, leaving 8 bases of the junction unmatched. The CDR3 spells CASSSGTGGENSPLHF. The DNA for the CDR3 is TGCGCCAGCAGTAGCGGGACAGGGGGTGAAAATTCACCCCTCCACTTT.

J is TRBJ1-2 and V is TRBV7-3, with D perhaps matching TRBD1 (5 bases). Trimming cost V 0 bases and J 5 bases, with 7 bases left between them. The CDR3 consists of 13 residues. CDR1 is SGHTA, CDR2 FQGTGA, per germline. In DNA form, the CDR3 reads TGTGCCAGCAGCTTAACTGGGGCATATGGCTACACCTTC. Translation gives CASSLTGAYGYTF.

The V gene is TRBV6-4, the J gene TRBJ1-5, with TRBD1 as a possible D gene (5 bases). In germline, CDR1 is MRHNA, CDR2 SNTAGT. The V and J ends lost 6 bases and 6 bases respectively, with 21 bases between them. The CDR3 runs to 16 residues. Here the CDR3 DNA reads TGTGCCAGCAGGGTTCAATACCCAGGGAAGGTTCAGCCCCAGCATTTT. It codes for CASRVQYPGKVQPQHF.

The chain combines TRBV6-1 with TRBJ2-3; 11 positions match TRBD2. The J segment lost 4 bases and the V segment lost 4 bases, leaving 4 bases of the junction unmatched. The V gene's germline CDR1 is MNHNS and CDR2 SASEGT. This CDR3 has 15 residues. In DNA, the CDR3 is TGTGCCAGCAGTGGTTTAGCGGGGGGGCCAGATACGCAGTATTTT. It translates to CASSGLAGGPDTQYF.

This sequence joins TRBV6-1 and TRBJ1-5; D call uncertain. Trimming pared 7 bases from V and 5 bases from J, leaving 15 bases between. The CDR3 runs to 14 residues. CDR1 and CDR2 from the germline V gene are MNHNS and SASEGT. CDR3 in amino acids: CASKDEQEYQPQHF. Here the CDR3 DNA reads TGTGCCAGCAAAGACGAGCAGGAATATCAGCCCCAGCATTTT.

The chain couples TRBV5-6 to TRBJ1-3; TRBD1 is a possible D gene (6 bases). The V end lost 3 bases, the J end lost 11 bases, and 15 bases lay between the germline ends. The CDR3 contains 13 residues. The germline gives CDR1 SGHDT, CDR2 YYEEEE. The CDR3 region has the DNA TGTGCCAGCAGCTCCAACAGGGAGTGGGCCATATATTTT. Translation gives CASSSNREWAIYF. Full variable domain (remainder filled in from reference TRBV5-6 and TRBJ1-3): DAGVTQSPTHLIKTRGQQVTLRCSPKSGHDTVSWYQQALGQGPQFIFQYYEEEERQRGNFPDRFSGHQFPNYSSELNVNALLLGDSALYLCASSSNREWAIYFGEGSWLTVV.

A remark on this clone: Other DNA sequences in this specimen translate into the identical CDR3. The chain is built from TRBV6-4 and TRBJ2-3; 10 bases line up with TRBD2. Per the germline V gene, CDR1 is MRHNA and CDR2 is SNTAGT. V shed 2 bases, J shed 2 bases, and the junction held 1 base outside the gene matches. CDR3 size: 15 residues. For the CDR3, the DNA is TGTGCCAGCAGTGACAGCGGGGGGGCCACAGATACGCAGTATTTT. The encoded protein is CASSDSGGATDTQYF.

The V gene is TRBV29-1, the J gene TRBJ2-2; 7 bases are shared with TRBD2. The junction had 2 bases not matched to a gene; V was cut back by 5 bases and J by 5 bases. CDR1 and CDR2 from the germline V gene are SQVTM and ANQGSEA. The CDR3 is 12 residues long. CDR3 sequence: CSVLGGTGELFF. CDR3 bases: TGCAGCGTTCTCGGGGGGACCGGGGAGCTGTTTTTT.

V usage is TRBV5-6 and J usage is TRBJ2-2, with 8 nucleotides matching TRBD1. After removal of 4 bases from V and 3 bases from J, the junction contained 8 bases not matched to a gene. The CDR3 is 16 residues long. CDR1 is SGHDT and CDR2 is YYEEEE in the germline V gene. CDR3 amino acids: CASSPGQGIYTGELFF. The DNA of the CDR3 is TGTGCCAGCAGCCCCGGACAGGGAATATACACCGGGGAGCTGTTTTTT. Full variable domain (remainder filled in from reference TRBV5-6 and TRBJ2-2): DAGVTQSPTHLIKTRGQQVTLRCSPKSGHDTVSWYQQALGQGPQFIFQYYEEEERQRGNFPDRFSGHQFPNYSSELNVNALLLGDSALYLCASSPGQGIYTGELFFGEGSRLTVL.

V is TRBV2 and J is TRBJ2-1, with TRBD2 identical over 11 bases. Trimming removed 6 bases from V and 7 bases from J; junction bases left unmatched: 5. Germline CDR1 reads SNHLY; CDR2 reads FYNNEI. The CDR3 totals 14 residues. CDR3 in amino acids: CASRTPSGGNEQFF. The DNA of the CDR3 is TGTGCCAGCAGGACCCCTAGCGGGGGGAATGAGCAGTTCTTC.

Notes on this clone: The identical CDR3 is also encoded by other nucleotide sequences in the sample. This chain links TRBV6-5 with TRBJ2-7, with TRBD1 matching over 12 bases. CDR1 MNHEY and CDR2 SVGAGI come from the germline V gene. The CDR3 covers 15 residues. The J segment lost 2 bases and the V segment lost 5 bases, leaving 4 bases of the junction unmatched. The CDR3 DNA reads as TGTGCCAGCAGTCCCGGGACAGGGGGCCCCTACGAGCAGTACTTC. Amino acids: CASSPGTGGPYEQYF.

The chain employs TRBV19 and TRBJ1-3, with no clear D. CDR1 LNHDA and CDR2 SQIVND come from the germline V gene (reference sequence). The CDR3 loop spans 15 amino acids. V gave up 5 bases and J gave up 0 bases, with 11 bases separating them. CDR3 coding DNA: TGTGCCAGTAGTTACGACGGAGACTCTGGAAACACCATATATTTT. Protein: CASSYDGDSGNTIYF.

The chain recombines TRBV10-1 with TRBJ2-3, with 7 positions matching TRBD2. V lost 4 bases and J lost 0; bases outside the gene matches: 10. CDR1 is WNHNN, CDR2 SYGVQD, per germline (reference sequence). CDR3 length: 17 amino acids. The CDR3 here is CASSGWAGTTSTDTQYF. The DNA of the CDR3 is TGCGCCAGCAGTGGTTGGGCAGGGACTACTAGCACAGATACGCAGTATTTT.

The CDR3 DNA reads TGCAGCGCATCCCCGGGACAGGGTCCCACTGAAGCTTTCTTT. As protein: CSASPGQGPTEAFF. The chain uses TRBV29-1 and TRBJ1-1, with 9 bases that match TRBD1. CDR1 and CDR2 from the germline V gene are SQVTM and ANQGSEA. This CDR3 comprises 14 residues. V was pared by 7 bases and J by 4 bases, with 10 bases of the junction left unmatched.

The chain links TRBV2 to TRBJ1-5; a possible D gene is TRBD1 (5 bases). The CDR3 is 15 residues long. V lost 5 bases and J 3 bases, leaving 14 bases between the germline ends. CDR1 is SNHLY, CDR2 FYNNEI, per germline. CDR3 in amino acids: CASSNRSLNNQPQHF. The CDR3 DNA reads TGTGCCAGCAGTAACAGGTCTCTCAACAATCAGCCCCAGCATTTT.

The CDR3 loop reads CASSPQDLTNTEAFF. In DNA form, the CDR3 reads TGTGCCAGCAGCCCACAGGACCTTACGAACACTGAAGCTTTCTTT. The chain links TRBV7-9 to TRBJ1-1; D might be TRBD1 (5 bases). With 5 bases removed from V and 1 base from J, the gap between germline ends came to 14 bases. This CDR3 is built from 15 residues. The germline gives CDR1 SEHNR, CDR2 FQNEAQ (reference sequence).

The rearrangement joins TRBV27 to TRBJ1-1; perhaps TRBD1 as D (5 bases). Trimming took 7 bases from V and 3 from J, leaving 9 bases between them. This CDR3 region has 12 residues. Germline lookup yields CDR1 MNHEY and CDR2 SMNVEV (reference sequence). DNA of the CDR3: TGTGCCAGCAAGGGGTGGGACACTGAAGCTTTCTTT. It encodes CASKGWDTEAFF.

This chain uses TRBV7-3 with TRBJ1-1; D remains unclear. Germline CDR1 reads SGHTA; CDR2 reads FQGTGA. The CDR3 loop spans 15 amino acids. Trimming left V 3 bases short and J 1 base short, with 12 bases between. The CDR3 sequence is CASSFGVGTNTEAFF. The CDR3 nucleotides are TGTGCCAGCAGCTTTGGAGTTGGTACGAACACTGAAGCTTTCTTT.

This sequence joins TRBV9 and TRBJ2-2; 8 nucleotides align to TRBD1. CDR3 size: 16 residues. Germline V gene sequence: CDR1 SGDLS, CDR2 YYNGEE. The junction had 5 bases not matched to a gene; V was cut back by 3 bases and J by 1 base. CDR3 residues: CASSARTGRNTGELFF. CDR3 sequence (DNA): TGTGCCAGCAGCGCGAGGACAGGGCGGAACACCGGGGAGCTGTTTTTT.

The gene calls are TRBV5-1 and TRBJ2-3; 7 positions match TRBD1. Germline values: CDR1 SGHRS, CDR2 YFSETQ. The CDR3 loop spans 15 amino acids. The ends lost 2 bases at V and 2 bases at J; junction bases unmatched: 5. CDR3 amino acids: CASSFRGQLTDTQYF. The CDR3 DNA sequence: TGCGCCAGCAGCTTTCGGGGACAGCTCACAGATACGCAGTATTTT.

This chain uses TRBV27 with TRBJ2-1, with D possibly being TRBD2 (5 bases). Germline CDR1 reads MNHEY; CDR2 reads SMNVEV (reference sequence). This CDR3 contains 15 residues. Trimming pared 2 bases from V and 3 bases from J, leaving 11 bases between. CDR3 in amino acids: CASSLEGGLYNEQFF. The CDR3 DNA follows: TGTGCCAGCAGTTTAGAGGGCGGACTCTACAATGAGCAGTTCTTC.

V and J are TRBV10-3 and TRBJ1-3; tentative D call: TRBD1 (6 bases). V dropped 6 bases and J dropped 8 bases, with 8 bases sitting between them. The CDR3 is 11 amino acids. Germline loops: CDR1 ENHRY, CDR2 SYGVKD. The CDR3 DNA follows: TGTGCCATCAGACAGGGAGACACCATATATTTT. Residues: CAIRQGDTIYF.